Shown below are 4 T cell receptor beta chains from a single sample sequenced in a study of T cell changes during pregnancy in multiple sclerosis. Produced via immunoSEQ multiplex PCR; TCRdb's table is partial and in-frame only. The data hold around 100,000 clones, with about 90% observed a single time. The input for sequencing was peripheral blood, taken after pregnancy. The receptor source for this set is a female donor with multiple sclerosis, enrolled in a pregnancy study.

The chain carries TRBV7-9 and TRBJ2-2; D gene unclear. The CDR3 is 14 residues long. Between the trimmed V and J ends, which lost 5 bases and 6 bases, there was a span of 13 bases. The germline V gene has CDR1 SEHNR and CDR2 FQNEAQ (reference sequence). The DNA of the CDR3 is TGTGCCAGCAGCATCTTAATAGAGGCCGGGGAGCTGTTTTTT. This encodes CASSILIEAGELFF. The full variable domain, with the rest looked up from reference TRBV7-9 and TRBJ2-2, is DTGVSQNPRHKITKRGQNVTFRCDPISEHNRLYWYRQTLGQGPEFLTYFQNEAQLEKSRLLSDRFSAERPKGSFSTLEIQRTEQGDSAMYLCASSILIEAGELFFGEGSRLTVL.

This chain joins TRBV6-8 and TRBJ1-3, with TRBD1 matching 7 bases. J gave up 4 bases and V 1 base, and 7 bases lay outside the gene matches. Germline CDR1 and CDR2: MNHGY and SAAAGT. This CDR3 is 16 amino acids long. In DNA, the CDR3 is TGTGCCAGCAGTTACTGGACAGGACCCCTGGGAAACACCATATATTTT. Amino acid sequence: CASSYWTGPLGNTIYF.

The J gene is TRBJ2-3, the V gene TRBV6-5, with 10 nucleotides matching TRBD1. V shed 4 bases, J shed 4 bases, and the junction held 2 bases outside the gene matches. CDR1 and CDR2 (germline): MNHEY, SVGAGI. The CDR3 extends over 14 amino acids. The CDR3 DNA reads as TGTGCCAGCAGTTTCGGACAGGGGGCAGATACGCAGTATTTT. This encodes CASSFGQGADTQYF.

The chain combines TRBV7-3 with TRBJ2-5, with 9 bases fitting TRBD1. Germline assignment: CDR1 SGHTA and CDR2 FQGTGA. The CDR3 sequence is 16 residues long. J was trimmed by 2 bases and V by 0 bases; bases with no gene match: 4. The CDR3 loop reads CASSLTGTGKQETQYF. In nucleotides, the CDR3 is TGTGCCAGCAGCTTAACAGGGACAGGGAAACAAGAGACCCAGTACTTC.